The 31 T cell receptor beta chains presented below share a single source sample, sequenced in a study of esophageal squamous cell carcinoma under preoperative chemotherapy. TCRdb processed the PCR reads anew with MiXCR; each CDR3 protein has one entry. The repertoire holds over 25,000 distinct CDR3 sequences, with around 49% as singletons. Time point meaning: after preoperative PTX-NDP chemotherapy. This specimen was acquired from a patient given preoperative chemotherapy. The receptors come from a human donor with esophageal squamous cell carcinoma. The donor label of this sample is uncertain.

V gene TRBV5-5 combines with J gene TRBJ2-1; D may match TRBD1 or TRBD2 (5 bases each). Judging by the DNA end, TRBJ2-5 fits better; the J call may be wrong. The CDR3 has 13 amino acids. Germline-derived CDR1 and CDR2 are SGHKS and YYEKEE (reference sequence). The CDR3 region has the DNA TGTGCCAGCAGCGCCCATGGGGGAGAGACCCAGTACTTC. Translation: CASSAHGGETQYF.

J is TRBJ2-3 and V is TRBV7-2; D unresolved. Per the germline V gene, CDR1 is SGHTA and CDR2 is FQGNSA. Trimming cost V 5 bases and J 5 bases, with 17 bases left between them. There are 15 residues in the CDR3. CDR3 DNA: TGTGCCAGCAGCCCCCCTACCGGGCCGGGAGATACGCAGTATTTT. Protein: CASSPPTGPGDTQYF.

Comments on this clonotype: The junction differs from germline at one of its ends, possibly a read error. The CDR3: CASSRKLGRGAGNTQYF. The CDR3 nucleotides read TGTGCCAGCAGCCGCAAATTGGGGCGGGGGGCCGGAAATACTCAGTATTTT. The rearrangement links TRBV7-3 to TRBJ2-3, with 8 bases that match TRBD2. Germline V gives CDR1 SGHTA, CDR2 FQGTGA. This CDR3 contains 17 residues.

As to this clonotype: The junction does not match germline at one end; this may be a read error. The rearrangement links TRBV6-1 to TRBJ2-3; D could derive from TRBD1 or TRBD2 (5 bases each). The length of the CDR3 is 14 residues. The germline gives CDR1 MNHNS, CDR2 SASEGT. The CDR3 region has the DNA TGTGCCAGCAGCCCGGGCCCGGCCACCGGGACGCAGTTTTTT. Its translation: CASSPGPATGTQFF.

As concerns this clonotype: One junction end disagrees with the germline gene, perhaps due to a read error. This chain uses TRBV6-1 with TRBJ2-4, with a possible D match to TRBD2 (6 bases). The CDR3 contains 16 residues. CDR1 is MNHNS, CDR2 SASEGT, per germline. CDR3 region: CASSRNGRGAKNTQYF. For the CDR3, the DNA is TGTGCCAGCAGTCGCAACGGGCGGGGAGCCAAAAACACTCAGTACTTC.

This rearrangement joins TRBV10-3 to TRBJ2-3; possible D gene TRBD2, 6 bases. The assigned J gene may be wrong: the sequence end matches TRBJ2-5 better. CDR3 size: 14 residues. CDR1 and CDR2 (germline): ENHRY, SYGVKD. As DNA, the CDR3 is TGTGCGGGCGCTGGCGGCGGGGACCCAGATACCCAGTACTTC. Its protein is CAGAGGGDPDTQYF.

There are many counts of this clonotype. This chain connects TRBV18 to TRBJ2-7; possibly TRBD2 for D (5 bases). The ends were cut back, 3 bases at V and 0 bases at J, with 15 bases in the middle. Germline V gene sequence: CDR1 KGHSH, CDR2 LQKENI. The CDR3 loop spans 16 amino acids. Here the CDR3 DNA reads TGTGCCAGCTCACCCACGGACTGGACCAACTCCTACGAGCAGTACTTC. Encoded protein: CASSPTDWTNSYEQYF.

To note about this clonotype: Germline is not matched at one junction end, which may reflect a read error. CDR3 DNA: TGCCGCGGCACGGGGGGGGGAGCCAAAAACATGCAGTACTTC. Translated: CRGTGGGAKNMQYF. J is TRBJ2-4 and V is TRBV12-3 or TRBV12-4; 8 bases fit TRBD2. The CDR3 spans 14 residues.

The rearrangement links TRBV6-1 to TRBJ2-5; the D call may be TRBD1 or TRBD2 (6 bases each). The J call is uncertain, as TRBJ2-7 better fits the DNA end. Germline V lookup: CDR1 MNHNS, CDR2 SASEGT. The CDR3 sequence is 15 residues long. The CDR3 region is CASSPGARPTYEQYF. CDR3 nucleotide sequence: TGTGCCAGCAGTCCGGGGGCCCGGCCAACCTACGAGCAGTACTTC.

This clonotype occurred many times. CDR3 sequence (DNA): TGTGCCAGCAGCAGCCCGGGACTAGCTGTCCCCGGGGAGCTGTTTTTT. Its protein is CASSSPGLAVPGELFF. The rearrangement joins TRBV7-9 to TRBJ2-2, with 9 bases identical to TRBD2. From germline, CDR1 is SEHNR and CDR2 FQNEAQ (reference sequence). The CDR3 runs 16 residues. J lost 6 bases, V lost 5 bases, and 10 bases had no gene match.

This clonotype has at least ten counts. This chain joins TRBV7-8 and TRBJ1-6; 7 bases line up with TRBD1. The V segment lost 1 base and the J segment 2 bases; nucleotides outside the gene matches: 5. Germline V gene lookup returns CDR1 SGHVS and CDR2 FQNEAQ. CDR3 length equals 17 residues. CDR3 loop: CASSLDSGTAYNSPLHF. CDR3 in DNA: TGTGCCAGCAGCTTAGACTCCGGGACAGCCTATAATTCACCCCTCCACTTT. Full variable domain (outside the CDR3, taken from reference TRBV7-8 and TRBJ1-6): GAGVSQSPRYKVAKRGQDVALRCDPISGHVSLFWYQQALGQGPEFLTYFQNEAQLDKSGLPSDRFFAERPEGSVSTLKIQRTQQEDSAVYLCASSLDSGTAYNSPLHFGNGTRLTVT.

The chain carries TRBV7-9 and TRBJ2-7; D possibly matches TRBD1 or TRBD2 (5 bases each). Germline CDR1 SEHNR, CDR2 FQNEAQ (reference sequence). This CDR3 spans 13 amino acids. V was pared by 4 bases and J by 12 bases, with 19 bases between. CDR3 in DNA: TGTGCCAGCAGCTCCCTGGGGGTGGGGTCGCTGTACTTC. Amino acids: CASSSLGVGSLYF.

This clonotype was seen many times. The chain combines TRBV6-1 with TRBJ2-5; D not certain. Between the trimmed V and J ends, which lost 8 bases and 3 bases, there was a span of 10 bases. This CDR3 has 12 residues. Germline V gene lookup returns CDR1 MNHNS and CDR2 SASEGT. The DNA of the CDR3 is TGTGCCAGCTCGAGAGGAAAAGAGACCCAGTACTTC. Its protein product is CASSRGKETQYF.

This clonotype was found a few times. The chain uses TRBV27 and TRBJ2-3; D gene uncertain. Trimming removed 3 bases at V and 0 bases at J, with 10 bases between. From germline, CDR1 is MNHEY and CDR2 SMNVEV (reference sequence). The CDR3 has 15 residues. This CDR3 reads CASSLVDTSTDTQYF. The DNA for the CDR3 is TGTGCCAGCAGTTTGGTTGATACTAGCACAGATACGCAGTATTTT.

The CDR3 loop is CASRLGGGNTEAFF. The CDR3 DNA reads TGTGCCAGCAGACTAGGGGGAGGGAACACTGAAGCTTTCTTT. The gene calls are TRBV6-1 and TRBJ1-1; D perhaps matches TRBD1 (6 bases). CDR3 size: 14 residues. V lost 6 bases and J lost 1, with 12 bases in between. Germline CDR1 and CDR2: MNHNS and SASEGT.

V and J are TRBV9 and TRBJ2-3; 12 nucleotides align to TRBD2. Germline V lookup: CDR1 SGDLS, CDR2 YYNGEE. This CDR3 comprises 16 residues. Germline trimming cut 2 bases from V and 5 bases from J; bases unmatched to any gene: 6. This CDR3 reads CASSVSPGLAGDTQYF. The CDR3 DNA reads as TGTGCCAGCAGCGTCTCCCCGGGACTAGCGGGAGATACGCAGTATTTT.

Many counts were recorded for this clonotype. The chain carries TRBV7-3 and TRBJ1-1; D may be TRBD1 (5 bases). This CDR3 contains 15 residues. Per germline, CDR1 SGHTA and CDR2 FQGTGA. Trimming cost V 5 bases and J 0 bases, with 13 bases left between them. CDR3 DNA sequence: TGTGCCAGCAGCCCGTCGACAGAGATGAACACTGAAGCTTTCTTT. Amino acid sequence: CASSPSTEMNTEAFF. Full variable domain (rest looked up from reference TRBV7-3 and TRBJ1-1): GAGVSQTPSNKVTEKGKYVELRCDPISGHTALYWYRQSLGQGPEFLIYFQGTGAADDSGLPNDRFFAVRPEGSVSTLKIQRTERGDSAVYLCASSPSTEMNTEAFFGQGTRLTVV.

The rearrangement uses TRBV7-6 and TRBJ2-7; weak D call: TRBD2 (5 bases). Germline loops: CDR1 SGHVS, CDR2 FNYEAQ. CDR3 length: 14 amino acids. Deletions cut 1 base from V and 13 bases from J, with 20 bases between. The chain's CDR3 is CASSLGGNNSPLYF. CDR3 sequence (DNA): TGTGCCAGCAGCTTAGGAGGGAACAATTCACCCCTCTACTTC.

This clonotype occurred many times. V usage is TRBV12-3 or TRBV12-4 and J usage is TRBJ2-1; 11 positions agree with TRBD1. CDR3 length: 15 amino acids. V lost 6 bases and J lost 9; bases outside the gene matches: 10. CDR3 nucleotide sequence: TGTGCCAGCAGCCCTCTGGACAGGGGGCTAAGTGAGCAGTTCTTC. Its protein product is CASSPLDRGLSEQFF.

This clonotype showed up just a few times. The junction and the germline gene differ at one end; a read error may be behind it. The chain joins TRBV7-8 to TRBJ2-3, with D tentatively TRBD1 or TRBD2 (6 bases each). The V gene's germline CDR1 is SGHVS and CDR2 FQNEAQ. The CDR3 spans 16 residues. CDR3 in amino acids: CASRGLGGRAGETQYF. CDR3 in DNA: TGTGCCAGCAGGGGGCTCGGGGGCCGGGCCGGAGAGACGCAGTATTTC.

Comment on this clonotype: One end of the junction does not line up with germline, which may come from a read error. The rearrangement joins TRBV7-3 to TRBJ2-3, with a tentative D call TRBD1 (5 bases). Germline values: CDR1 SGHTA, CDR2 FQGTGA. The CDR3 is 17 amino acids. CDR3 bases: TGTGCCAGGAGCCGCAAATTGGGGCTGTGGGCCGGAGACATGCAGTATTTC. Amino acid sequence: CARSRKLGLWAGDMQYF.

The chain links TRBV11-1 to TRBJ2-5, with TRBD2 as a possible D gene (6 bases). Trimming stripped 5 bases from V and 2 bases from J, with 21 bases between. This CDR3 spans 17 amino acids. The germline V gene has CDR1 SGHAT and CDR2 FQDESV (reference sequence). The CDR3, as DNA: TGTGCCAGCAGCCCGATTGGCAATTTCGGGGGACAAGAGACCCAGTACTTC. This gives the protein CASSPIGNFGGQETQYF.

In the case of this clonotype: One end of the junction fails to match germline, which may point to a read error. The chain employs TRBV10-2 and TRBJ2-3, with a tentative D call TRBD2 (6 bases). Gene TRBJ2-7 matches the end of the DNA better, so the J call may be wrong. This CDR3 has 14 residues. Germline values: CDR1 WSHSY, CDR2 SAAADI. For the CDR3, the DNA is TGCCCCAGCAGGGCGGGGCGAGCCATCGACACGCAGTACTTC. Translation: CPSRAGRAIDTQYF.

The sample holds many counts of this clonotype. The chain links TRBV7-2 to TRBJ2-1; D ambiguous. V gave up 0 bases and J gave up 5 bases, with 8 bases separating them. This CDR3 is built from 14 residues. Germline assignment: CDR1 SGHTA and CDR2 FQGNSA. CDR3 coding DNA: TGTGCCAGCAGCTTAGCATTCGCCAACAATGAGCAGTTCTTC. Translation: CASSLAFANNEQFF. The full variable domain, in which reference TRBV7-2 and TRBJ2-1 provide the parts outside the CDR3, is GAGVSQSPSNKVTEKGKDVELRCDPISGHTALYWYRQSLGQGLEFLIYFQGNSAPDKSGLPSDRFSAERTGGSVSTLTIQRTQQEDSAVYLCASSLAFANNEQFFGPGTRLTVL.

V gene TRBV7-3 combines with J gene TRBJ2-2, with 7 bases matching TRBD1. With 5 bases clipped from V and 5 bases from J, the junction kept 5 bases outside the gene matches. CDR1 SGHTA and CDR2 FQGTGA come from the germline V gene. CDR3 size: 14 residues. The CDR3 loop reads CASSINRGTGELFF. CDR3 nucleotide sequence: TGTGCCAGCAGCATTAACAGGGGAACCGGGGAGCTGTTTTTT.

This clonotype occurred many times. The rearrangement links TRBV11-3 to TRBJ1-4; 8 nucleotides line up with TRBD1. In germline, CDR1 is SGHNT, CDR2 YENEEA. The CDR3 has 15 amino acids. V shed 4 bases and J 4 bases; nucleotides not matched to a gene: 5. The CDR3 loop reads CASSYTGGNNEKLFF. The DNA of the CDR3 is TGTGCCAGCAGCTATACAGGGGGGAATAATGAAAAACTGTTTTTT.

A remark on this clonotype: The junction departs from the called germline gene at one end, perhaps through a read error. The gene calls are TRBV7-6 and TRBJ2-3; D may be TRBD1 or TRBD2 (5 bases each). The tail of the sequence fits TRBJ2-4 better, so the J call may be wrong. The CDR3 sequence is 14 residues long. Germline V gene data show CDR1 as SGHVS and CDR2 as FNYEAQ. The CDR3, as DNA: TGTCCCAGCAGGGCGCTGGGGGTCACAAACACTCAGTACTTC. This codes for CPSRALGVTNTQYF.

This clonotype was seen a handful of times. The CDR3 region has the DNA TGTGCCAGCAGCTTATCTTCTTCCCTCTTCACAGATACGCAGTATTTT. Translating gives CASSLSSSLFTDTQYF. J is TRBJ2-3 and V is TRBV7-2; D gene uncertain. Per the germline V gene, CDR1 is SGHTA and CDR2 is FQGNSA. Trimming removed 2 bases at V and 2 bases at J, with 14 bases between. The CDR3 spans 16 residues.

Of note for this clonotype: A junction end diverges from the germline sequence, so it may reflect a read error. V gene TRBV7-2 combines with J gene TRBJ2-5; possibly TRBD1 or TRBD2 for D (5 bases each). The CDR3 loop spans 16 amino acids. Looked up from germline, CDR1 is SGHTA and CDR2 is FQGNSA. CDR3 in amino acids: CASRGRGAGDVETQYF. The CDR3, as DNA: TGTGCCAGCAGGGGGCGAGGGGCCGGAGACGTAGAGACGCAGTACTTC.

The chain recombines TRBV6-1 with TRBJ2-3; D is possibly TRBD1 (6 bases). The assigned J gene may be wrong: the sequence end matches TRBJ2-7 better. Looked up from germline, CDR1 is MNHNS and CDR2 is SASEGT. This CDR3 is built from 13 residues. CDR3 DNA sequence: TGTGCCAGCAGCCGGGACACCTCCTACGAGCAGTACTTC. Translated: CASSRDTSYEQYF.

This clonotype was seen more than once but under ten times. V is TRBV6-1 and J is TRBJ2-1, with D perhaps matching TRBD1 (6 bases). V was trimmed by 2 bases and J by 10 bases, leaving 12 bases between them. The CDR3 is 13 amino acids. Germline V gene sequence: CDR1 MNHNS, CDR2 SASEGT. CDR3 amino acids: CASSETGLYEQFF. CDR3 coding DNA: TGTGCCAGCAGTGAAACAGGGCTCTACGAGCAGTTCTTC.